This T cell receptor (beta chain) emerged from a study of cytomegalovirus exposure and HLA in healthy donors. Study information: According to later analysis, the same platform produced the roughly 110 validation and several hundred first-cohort repertoires.

Deletions cut 5 bases from V and 0 bases from J, with 17 bases between. Germline CDR1 reads MNHEY; CDR2 reads SMNVEV (reference sequence). The CDR3 spans 16 residues. With respect to this clone: Its matching antigen is unknown.

Study results and caveats: It was fewer than 200 TCR beta chains that were listed as cytomegalovirus-associated.

Method: immunoSEQ multiplex PCR; TCRdb's copy keeps in-frame clones and lacks some. This sample yields 250,000 to 350,000 clones, of which 80% to 90% are seen a single time; approximately 0.84% belongs to the top ten. This receptor was obtained from a woman aged 18-29 years in good health and CMV-seronegative. The chain has TRBV27 and TRBJ2-7; TRBD1 is a possible D gene (5 bases). Sequenced material: PBMCs. The CDR3 reads CASSVRPRQPSYEQYF. The CDR3 coding sequence is TGTGCCAGCAGTGTAAGGCCCCGACAGCCCTCCTACGAGCAGTACTTC.